What follows describes a single T cell receptor beta chain. Antigen unknown. These data originate in a study of Ad26.COV2.S vaccination and SARS-CoV-2 variants. General study points: Recipients of vaccine and of placebo showed similar breadth of their non-spike TCR repertoires.

TCRdb's table, derived via immunoSEQ multiplex PCR, lists solely in-frame clones and lacks some. The repertoire includes about 680,000 clones, around 90% of them detected once, and over 1.3% sits in the top ten. The CDR3 is 12 amino acids. V gave up 6 bases and J gave up 9 bases, with 12 bases separating them. Treatment defined: some 20 received Ad26.COV2.S at low or high dose, single or two shots; about five received placebo; per-sample allocation not given. Sampling was performed 63 days after the first vaccine or placebo injection. The sequence was obtained from a person between 18 and 65 years old who received the Ad26.COV2.S COVID-19 vaccine or a placebo. The sequencing here drew on peripheral blood, taken in a trial of Ad26.COV2.S vaccine versus placebo. V usage is TRBV12-3 or TRBV12-4 and J usage is TRBJ2-1; no definite D call. CDR3 sequence: CASSHEVGEQFF. The CDR3 DNA sequence: TGTGCCAGCAGCCATGAGGTGGGTGAGCAGTTCTTC.